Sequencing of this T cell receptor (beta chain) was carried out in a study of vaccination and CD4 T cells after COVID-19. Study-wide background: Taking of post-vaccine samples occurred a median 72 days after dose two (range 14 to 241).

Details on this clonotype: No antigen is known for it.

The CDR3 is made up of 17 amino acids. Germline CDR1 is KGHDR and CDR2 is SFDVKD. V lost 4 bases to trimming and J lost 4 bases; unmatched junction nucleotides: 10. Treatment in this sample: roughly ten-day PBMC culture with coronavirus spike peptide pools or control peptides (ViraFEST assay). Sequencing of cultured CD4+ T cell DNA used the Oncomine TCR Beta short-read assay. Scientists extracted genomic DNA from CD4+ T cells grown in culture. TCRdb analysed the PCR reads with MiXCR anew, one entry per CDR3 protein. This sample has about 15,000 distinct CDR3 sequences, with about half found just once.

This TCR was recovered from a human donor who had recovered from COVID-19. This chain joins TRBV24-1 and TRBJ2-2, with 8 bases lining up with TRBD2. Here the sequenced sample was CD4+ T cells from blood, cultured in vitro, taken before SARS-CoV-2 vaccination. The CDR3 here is CATSDRSGGLGTGELFF. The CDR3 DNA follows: TGTGCCACCAGTGACAGATCGGGAGGGCTCGGCACCGGGGAGCTGTTTTTT.